This T cell receptor (beta chain) originates from a study of blood T cells in healthy people across ages. The second PCR ran about 6 to 12 cycles with a sample-barcoded 5' primer and J-beta primers. TCRdb analysed the 5' RACE reads with MiXCR anew, one entry per CDR3 protein. The sample lists roughly 800,000 distinct CDR3 sequences, approximately 24% occurring once. Germline lookup yields CDR1 ENHRY and CDR2 SYGVKD. V dropped 10 bases and J dropped 1 base, with 11 bases sitting between them. This CDR3 spans 14 amino acids. This clonotype has only a few counts. The sample was also linked to a second study, of T cells of mothers and their children.

Sequenced: blood. The TCR was taken from a boy under 18 in good health. The gene calls are TRBV10-3 and TRBJ2-6; no clear D gene. The CDR3, as DNA: TGTGCCACCCGGGCCGGGTCTGGGGCCAACGTCCTGACTTTC. It codes for CATRAGSGANVLTF.